Below are 10 T cell receptor beta chains sequenced from a single sample in a study of blood T cell repertoires in COVID-19. Data came from immunoSEQ multiplex PCR; TCRdb stores just in-frame clones and leaves some out. The repertoire holds 150,000 to 200,000 clones, with over 70% as singletons. The sequenced material came from peripheral blood. Receptors originate from a woman between 65 and 79 years old who had recovered from COVID-19.

The chain combines TRBV9 with TRBJ1-1; TRBD1 is a possible D gene (5 bases). V gave up 2 bases and J gave up 6 bases, with 17 bases separating them. Per the germline V gene, CDR1 is SGDLS and CDR2 is YYNGEE. There are 15 residues in the CDR3. This CDR3 reads CASSVGGTQRAEAFF. The CDR3 coding sequence is TGTGCCAGCAGCGTGGGGGGGACCCAGAGGGCTGAAGCTTTCTTT. Based on the CDR3 plus reference TRBV9 and TRBJ1-1, the full variable domain is DSGVTQTPKHLITATGQRVTLRCSPRSGDLSVYWYQQSLDQGLQFLIQYYNGEERAKGNILERFSAQQFPDLHSELNLSSLELGDSALYFCASSVGGTQRAEAFFGQGTRLTVV.

There are many counts of this clone. V and J are TRBV3-1 (or the pseudogene TRBV3-2) and TRBJ1-2; possible D gene TRBD1, 6 bases. Trimming removed 0 bases from V and 3 bases from J, with 14 bases in between. CDR3 size: 16 residues. Per germline, CDR1 LGHDT and CDR2 YNNKEL (reference sequence). Written as DNA, the CDR3 is TGTGCCAGCAGCCAAGAGGCCTCTGGGGGCTACTATGGCTACACCTTC. Amino acid sequence: CASSQEASGGYYGYTF.

This clone was detected only a few times. This rearrangement joins TRBV5-1 to TRBJ2-7; 9 bases match TRBD2. After removal of 4 bases from V and 2 bases from J, the junction contained 7 bases not matched to a gene. Germline V gene lookup returns CDR1 SGHRS and CDR2 YFSETQ. The CDR3 totals 15 residues. The CDR3 reads CASSPRASGAYEQYF. As DNA, the CDR3 is TGCGCCAGCAGCCCCCGGGCTAGCGGGGCCTACGAGCAGTACTTC.

Worth noting for this clone: Other nucleotide sequences from this sample produce the same CDR3. The chain employs TRBV4-3 and TRBJ1-1; D is unclear. Germline CDR1 LGHNA, CDR2 YSLEER. Between the trimmed V and J ends, which lost 1 base and 1 base, there was a span of 7 bases. The CDR3 spans 14 residues. The CDR3 nucleotides are TGCGCCAGCAGCCAAGTCGGCGGGAACACTGAAGCTTTCTTT. The encoded protein is CASSQVGGNTEAFF.

The chain couples TRBV18 to TRBJ2-3; D is perhaps TRBD2 (6 bases). V was clipped by 2 bases and J by 0 bases, with 9 bases between them. This CDR3 region has 15 residues. Germline V gene lookup returns CDR1 KGHSH and CDR2 LQKENI. The CDR3 reads CASSPWRGSTDTQYF. The CDR3 DNA follows: TGTGCCAGCTCACCATGGCGGGGAAGCACAGATACGCAGTATTTT.

The chain uses TRBV19 and TRBJ2-7; tentative D call: TRBD2 (5 bases). Between the trimmed V and J ends, which lost 5 bases and 4 bases, there was a span of 15 bases. The CDR3 consists of 14 residues. Germline V gene data show CDR1 as LNHDA and CDR2 as SQIVND (reference sequence). CDR3 sequence: CASSQDFTGYEQYF. CDR3 DNA: TGTGCCAGTAGTCAGGACTTCACGGGGTACGAGCAGTACTTC.

This sequence joins TRBV7-2 and TRBJ1-2, with 7 bases lining up with TRBD1. CDR3 size: 15 residues. Germline CDR1 and CDR2: SGHTA and FQGNSA. V shed 4 bases and J 4 bases; nucleotides not matched to a gene: 9. CDR3 sequence reads: CASSSDRVPVYGYTF. The CDR3 nucleotides read TGTGCCAGCAGCTCCGACAGGGTCCCAGTCTATGGCTACACCTTC.

The chain has TRBV12-1 and TRBJ1-1; the table gives TRBD1 as D, unverified against the DNA. TRBV12-1 is described as a pseudogene. CDR3 length equals 13 residues. This chain's CDR3 is CASRVGLNTEAFF. Here the CDR3 DNA reads TGTGCCAGCAGGGTTGGGCTTAACACTGAAGCTTTCTTT.

This clone was detected only once. This chain joins TRBV10-3 and TRBJ2-3; D is possibly TRBD2 (6 bases). Trimming shortened V by 6 bases and J by 1 base, and 17 bases separated the two germline ends. This CDR3 region has 16 residues. Germline CDR1 ENHRY, CDR2 SYGVKD. CDR3: CAIRPRPGEGTDTQYF. The CDR3 DNA reads TGTGCCATCAGGCCGCGGCCGGGAGAGGGCACAGATACGCAGTATTTT.

This clone was seen more than once but under ten times. CDR3 DNA sequence: TGCAGCGCCAAACACGGGAATCAGCCCCAGCATTTT. Amino acids: CSAKHGNQPQHF. The chain carries TRBV29-1 and TRBJ1-5; D call uncertain. This CDR3 is 12 amino acids long. The germline V gene encodes CDR1 SQVTM and CDR2 ANQGSEA. V was shortened by 7 bases and J by 4 bases, with 11 bases between the two germline ends.